These 23 T cell receptor beta chains share one sample of origin, sequenced in a study of blood T cell repertoires in COVID-19. Here immunoSEQ multiplex PCR was the method, and the copy in TCRdb shows in-frame clones only, minus some. In the table there are 20,000 or so clones, around 88% of which are singletons. Sequenced sample: PBMCs or T cells enriched from blood (not recorded which). All receptors come from a woman between 25 and 40 years old who had recovered from COVID-19.

The genes are TRBV3-1 (or the pseudogene TRBV3-2) and TRBJ2-7, with 12 bases lining up with TRBD1. The CDR3 is 18 amino acids. Per the germline V gene, CDR1 is LGHDT and CDR2 is YNNKEL (reference sequence). V was pared by 0 bases and J by 3 bases, with 9 bases of the junction left unmatched. This CDR3 is CASSQDPPGQGARYEQYF. CDR3 DNA sequence: TGTGCCAGCAGCCAAGATCCGCCGGGACAGGGGGCGCGCTACGAGCAGTACTTC.

The chain combines TRBV2 with TRBJ1-2; 9 nucleotides agree with TRBD1. The CDR3 covers 15 residues. The trim removed 7 bases at V and 0 bases at J, leaving 6 bases unmatched. Germline values: CDR1 SNHLY, CDR2 FYNNEI. The CDR3 region is CASTATGGANYGYTF. Here the CDR3 DNA reads TGTGCCAGCACCGCGACAGGGGGGGCTAACTATGGCTACACCTTC. The whole variable domain, remainder taken from reference TRBV2 and TRBJ1-2, is EPEVTQTPSHQVTQMGQEVILRCVPISNHLYFYWYRQILGQKVEFLVSFYNNEISEKSEIFDDQFSVERPDGSNFTLKIRSTKLEDSAMYFCASTATGGANYGYTFGSGTRLTVV.

This clone turned up a few times. The rearrangement uses TRBV24-1 and TRBJ2-1, with 7 positions matching TRBD2. Germline V lookup: CDR1 KGHDR, CDR2 SFDVKD. The junction had 11 bases not matched to a gene; V was cut back by 9 bases and J by 7 bases. The CDR3 has 14 residues. The CDR3 reads CATRRGVSNNEQFF. In DNA form, the CDR3 reads TGTGCCACCCGCCGGGGGGTCTCTAATAATGAGCAGTTCTTC.

The chain employs TRBV3-1 (or the pseudogene TRBV3-2) and TRBJ2-6; D is unresolved. There are 16 residues in the CDR3. Germline assignment: CDR1 LGHDT and CDR2 YNNKEL (reference sequence). V dropped 2 bases and J dropped 0 bases, with 8 bases sitting between them. The CDR3 reads CASSQKHGSGANVLTF. The CDR3 DNA reads as TGTGCCAGCAGCCAAAAACATGGCTCTGGGGCCAACGTCCTGACTTTC.

V is TRBV7-2 and J is TRBJ1-2; D not resolved. CDR1 is SGHTA and CDR2 is FQGNSA in the germline V gene. Trimming shortened V by 1 base and J by 8 bases, and 11 bases separated the two germline ends. The CDR3 length is 13 residues. The CDR3 DNA follows: TGTGCCAGCAGCTTAGGGCCGTTGAAGGGCTACACCTTC. This codes for CASSLGPLKGYTF.

This sequence joins TRBV5-5 and TRBJ2-1; the match to TRBD2 covers 9 bases. V was pared by 3 bases and J by 4 bases, with 5 bases of the junction left unmatched. This CDR3 contains 15 residues. CDR1 is SGHKS, CDR2 YYEKEE, per germline (reference sequence). CDR3 nucleotide sequence: TGTGCCAGCAGCTCGGGACTAGCTTCTTACAATGAGCAGTTCTTC. This codes for CASSSGLASYNEQFF. Using reference TRBV5-5 and TRBJ2-1 for the parts outside the CDR3, the full variable domain is DAGVTQSPTHLIKTRGQQVTLRCSPISGHKSVSWYQQVLGQGPQFIFQYYEKEERGRGNFPDRFSARQFPNYSSELNVNALLLGDSALYLCASSSGLASYNEQFFGPGTRLTVL.

This chain connects TRBV6-1 to TRBJ1-3; 7 positions match TRBD1. The CDR3 is 14 amino acids. Germline V CDR1 and CDR2: MNHNS, SASEGT. V was clipped by 2 bases and J by 4 bases; unmatched bases: 2. The CDR3 region has the DNA TGTGCCAGCAGTGAACCGGGACAGGGAAACACCATATATTTT. It encodes CASSEPGQGNTIYF.

The chain couples TRBV7-2 to TRBJ2-3; D is perhaps TRBD2 (6 bases). CDR1 SGHTA and CDR2 FQGNSA come from the germline V gene. The CDR3 runs 16 residues. The V and J ends lost 1 base and 2 bases respectively, with 13 bases between them. The CDR3 bases are TGTGCCAGCAGCTTAGACGAGGGCGGGATCACAGATACGCAGTATTTT. Protein sequence: CASSLDEGGITDTQYF.

This clone was detected a few times. The V call is TRBV7-2, the J call TRBJ1-6, with a weak D call TRBD1 (6 bases). Germline V gene lookup returns CDR1 SGHTA and CDR2 FQGNSA. Trimming pared 6 bases from V and 8 bases from J, leaving 14 bases between. This CDR3 region has 14 residues. CDR3 sequence reads: CASRAGTSDSPLHF. The CDR3 coding sequence is TGTGCCAGCAGGGCCGGGACATCGGATTCACCCCTCCACTTT.

The chain couples TRBV30 to TRBJ1-3, with 7 bases fitting TRBD1. The germline V gene encodes CDR1 GTSNPN and CDR2 SVGIG (reference sequence). V lost 8 bases, J lost 0 bases, and 7 bases stayed unmatched. The CDR3 is 14 residues long. CDR3: CASSGTDSGNTIYF. The CDR3 bases are TGTGCCAGCTCCGGGACAGACTCTGGAAACACCATATATTTT. Full variable domain (remainder filled in from reference TRBV30 and TRBJ1-3): SQTIHQWPATLVQPVGSPLSLECTVEGTSNPNLYWYRQAAGRGLQLLFYSVGIGQISSEVPQNLSASRPQDRQFILSSKKLLLSDSGFYLCASSGTDSGNTIYFGEGSWLTVV.

The V and J genes are TRBV5-4 and TRBJ2-7; D is possibly TRBD1 (6 bases). The CDR3 has 13 amino acids. V lost 4 bases to trimming and J lost 3 bases, with 11 bases between them. Germline CDR1 is SGHNT and CDR2 is YYREEE (reference sequence). The CDR3 protein is CASSNEQGYEQYF. The CDR3, as DNA: TGTGCCAGCAGCAATGAACAGGGCTACGAGCAGTACTTC. Variable domain in full (rest from reference TRBV5-4 and TRBJ2-7): ETGVTQSPTHLIKTRGQQVTLRCSSQSGHNTVSWYQQALGQGPQFIFQYYREEENGRGNFPPRFSGLQFPNYSSELNVNALELDDSALYLCASSNEQGYEQYFGPGTRLTVT.

The chain couples TRBV6-1 to TRBJ2-1, with D perhaps matching TRBD1 (5 bases). The length of the CDR3 is 14 residues. The germline V and J ends were trimmed by 2 bases and 10 bases, with 15 bases remaining between them. CDR1 and CDR2 (germline): MNHNS, SASEGT. CDR3 coding DNA: TGTGCCAGCAGTGAAAATACCGGCCGGACAGAGCAGTTCTTC. This codes for CASSENTGRTEQFF.

The rearrangement uses TRBV19 and TRBJ2-7, with 7 bases aligning to TRBD1. The CDR3 sequence is 13 residues long. V trimming: 4 bases; J trimming: 5 bases; junction bases outside the gene matches: 5. Germline lookup yields CDR1 LNHDA and CDR2 SQIVND (reference sequence). The DNA of the CDR3 is TGTGCCAGTAGTACTACAGGGGTCCACGAGCAGTACTTC. Protein: CASSTTGVHEQYF.

The rearrangement uses TRBV7-2 and TRBJ1-3; TRBD1 might be the D (5 bases). CDR1 is SGHTA and CDR2 is FQGNSA in the germline V gene. The CDR3 is 17 residues long. Deletions cut 6 bases from V and 4 bases from J, with 22 bases between. CDR3 nucleotide sequence: TGTGCCAGCAGAGTGGAAGGCGGGGCCTCGGGGGGAAACACCATATATTTT. Its protein is CASRVEGGASGGNTIYF.

The chain recombines TRBV20-1 with TRBJ2-7; the match to TRBD2 covers 10 bases. Germline V gene lookup returns CDR1 DFQATT and CDR2 SNEGSKA (reference sequence). This CDR3 contains 14 residues. The J segment lost 0 bases and the V segment lost 3 bases, leaving 2 bases of the junction unmatched. The CDR3 DNA sequence: TGCAGTGCTAGTAGCGGGGGGCCCTCCTACGAGCAGTACTTC. It encodes CSASSGGPSYEQYF.

V is TRBV6-2 or TRBV6-3 and J is TRBJ1-2; 7 bases fit TRBD1. The V segment lost 1 base and the J segment 2 bases; nucleotides outside the gene matches: 7. The CDR3 totals 16 residues. Looked up from germline, CDR1 is MNHEY and CDR2 is SVGEGT. The chain's CDR3 is CASSYLGGGGNYGYTF. CDR3 bases: TGTGCCAGCAGTTACTTGGGAGGAGGGGGCAACTATGGCTACACCTTC.

The chain uses TRBV30 and TRBJ1-1; D is unclear. The CDR3 has 11 residues. Trimming left V 4 bases short and J 6 bases short, with 9 bases between. Per the germline V gene, CDR1 is GTSNPN and CDR2 is SVGIG (reference sequence). The CDR3 DNA sequence: TGTGCCTGGATCCCGTATCCTGAAGCTTTCTTT. Its protein is CAWIPYPEAFF.

The rearrangement links TRBV20-1 to TRBJ2-7; D possibly corresponds to TRBD1 (5 bases). The CDR3 length is 13 residues. Per germline, CDR1 DFQATT and CDR2 SNEGSKA (reference sequence). Trimming left V 3 bases short and J 2 bases short, with 11 bases between. CDR3 DNA: TGCAGTGCTAGTAACAGGCCGGCCTACGAGCAGTACTTC. Its protein product is CSASNRPAYEQYF.

The chain carries TRBV5-4 and TRBJ2-1; 7 bases line up with TRBD1. Germline V gives CDR1 SGHNT, CDR2 YYREEE (reference sequence). The CDR3 is made up of 17 amino acids. V shed 0 bases and J 3 bases; nucleotides not matched to a gene: 9. CDR3 DNA sequence: TGTGCCAGCAGCTTGGGGGGTGGCAGGGGGAGCTACAATGAGCAGTTCTTC. Translated, it gives CASSLGGGRGSYNEQFF.

The chain is built from TRBV11-3 and TRBJ2-1; D perhaps matches TRBD2 (5 bases). The CDR3 is 15 amino acids. The germline V and J ends were trimmed by 1 base and 5 bases, with 12 bases remaining between them. Per the germline V gene, CDR1 is SGHNT and CDR2 is YENEEA. CDR3 sequence reads: CASSLVFGVHNEQFF. The DNA for the CDR3 is TGTGCCAGCAGCTTAGTCTTCGGGGTCCACAATGAGCAGTTCTTC.

J is TRBJ1-2 and V is TRBV7-2; 7 bases fit TRBD1. The germline CDR1 and CDR2 sequences are SGHTA and FQGNSA. The CDR3 is 15 residues long. V was clipped by 4 bases and J by 2 bases; unmatched bases: 7. The CDR3 sequence is CASSSRQGDNYGYTF. The CDR3 region has the DNA TGTGCCAGCAGCTCGCGACAGGGTGACAACTATGGCTACACCTTC.

This clone was observed once. This chain links TRBV9 with TRBJ2-5; 15 bases map to TRBD2. The CDR3 consists of 16 residues. The germline gives CDR1 SGDLS, CDR2 YYNGEE. V lost 4 bases, J lost 2 bases, and 3 bases stayed unmatched. The CDR3 is CASSPGLAGGQETQYF. The CDR3 nucleotides are TGTGCCAGCAGCCCGGGACTAGCGGGGGGTCAAGAGACCCAGTACTTC.

The V gene is TRBV5-1, the J gene TRBJ2-7; D is perhaps TRBD1 (5 bases). This CDR3 has 16 amino acids. CDR1 and CDR2 from the germline V gene are SGHRS and YFSETQ. V dropped 4 bases and J dropped 6 bases, with 23 bases sitting between them. The CDR3 loop reads CASSPNGWGPRSEQYF. The CDR3 coding sequence is TGCGCCAGCAGCCCAAACGGGTGGGGCCCCAGGTCCGAGCAGTACTTC.